This TCR beta chain was sequenced in a study of Ad26.COV2.S vaccination and SARS-CoV-2 variants. Treatment noted: some 20 received Ad26.COV2.S at low or high dose, single or two shots; roughly five received placebo; per-sample allocation not given. Day 63 after the first vaccine or placebo injection was the time point for sampling. TCRdb's copy holds only in-frame clones and misses some; the assay was immunoSEQ multiplex PCR. The data show 350,000 to 450,000 clones, over 75% seen once. The CDR3 consists of 15 residues. Germline lookup yields CDR1 LGHDT and CDR2 YNNKEL (reference sequence). Losses at the gene ends were 5 bases for V and 5 bases for J; bases not matched to a gene: 6.

The sequence came from a person aged 18-65 years who received the Ad26.COV2.S COVID-19 vaccine or a placebo. The source was peripheral blood, collected in a trial of Ad26.COV2.S vaccine versus placebo. V gene TRBV3-1 (or the pseudogene TRBV3-2) combines with J gene TRBJ2-1; 10 positions agree with TRBD1. This CDR3 reads CASSARDRGNNEQFF. The CDR3 nucleotides are TGTGCCAGCAGCGCCAGGGACAGGGGAAACAATGAGCAGTTCTTC.